A selection of T cell receptor beta chains follows, all from one sample in a study of cytomegalovirus exposure and HLA in healthy donors. The method was immunoSEQ multiplex PCR; TCRdb's version includes in-frame clones alone and lacks a portion of them. Among approximately 200,000 clones, 75% to 90% were seen once, and the ten largest hold under 7.5%. The sequenced sample was PBMCs. The receptors were sampled from a woman aged 45-59 years in good health and CMV-seropositive. The CDR3 runs from the conserved cysteine through the conserved F or W. D genes are given only for firm matches. Some rows have no size entry. The others give once, few or many, or a class for an expanded clone.

v_gene,j_gene,d_gene,abundance,CDR3nt,CDR3aa
TRBV18,TRBJ1-1,NA,NA,TGTGCCAGCTCACCGGGGAGGGCAGAGGGGACTGAAGCTTTCTTT,CASSPGRAEGTEAFF
TRBV19,TRBJ2-6,NA,once,TGTGCCAGTAGTATAGCTACAGGTTCTGGGGCCAACGTCCTGACTTTC,CASSIATGSGANVLTF
TRBV28,TRBJ2-1,TRBD2,NA,TGTGCCAGCAGACCAAGCGGGAGGGCCATAAATGAGCAGTTCTTC,CASRPSGRAINEQFF
TRBV9,TRBJ1-4,NA,NA,TGTGCCAGCAGCGGAGGCAGGGCGCACGCTAATGAAAAACTGTTTTTT,CASSGGRAHANEKLFF
TRBV19,TRBJ1-4,NA,NA,TGTGCCAGTAGTATAGTTCACACCGCAACTAATGAAAAACTGTTTTTT,CASSIVHTATNEKLFF
TRBV25-1,TRBJ2-7,TRBD1,NA,TGTGCCAGCACCCCCGGTGGACAGGGAGTCTACGAGCAGTACTTC,CASTPGGQGVYEQYF
TRBV18,TRBJ1-5,NA,NA,TGTGCCAGCTCATCAGGAACAGGGAGCAATCAGCCCCAGCATTTT,CASSSGTGSNQPQHF
TRBV5-1,TRBJ1-3,TRBD1,NA,TGCGCCAGCAGCGACCAGGGACAGGGAGAAGGAAACACCATATATTTT,CASSDQGQGEGNTIYF
TRBV6-6,TRBJ1-5,TRBD1,few,TGTGCCAGCAGTGTGCAGGGGGGCAATCAGCCCCAGCATTTT,CASSVQGGNQPQHF
TRBV5-1,TRBJ2-3,NA,few,TGCGCCAGCAGCTTGTACAGCCGAGATACGCAGTATTTT,CASSLYSRDTQYF
TRBV10-3,TRBJ2-7,TRBD2,NA,TGTGCCATCAGGCAAGCGGGAGGGTCTGCCTACGAGCAGTACTTC,CAIRQAGGSAYEQYF
TRBV25-1,TRBJ1-4,TRBD1,NA,TGTGCCAGCAGTGGGAGGTCAGGGGGTGAAAAACTGTTTTTT,CASSGRSGGEKLFF
TRBV30,TRBJ1-6,NA,NA,TGTGCCTGGAGTAGGAGCTCCTATAATTCACCCCTCCACTTT,CAWSRSSYNSPLHF
TRBV5-1,TRBJ1-4,TRBD1,few,TGCGCCAGCGGGACAGGGGGTAATGAAAAACTGTTTTTT,CASGTGGNEKLFF
TRBV7-9,TRBJ1-4,TRBD1,NA,TGTGCCAGCAGCCCAAGGGACAGTCGGAATGAAAAACTGTTTTTT,CASSPRDSRNEKLFF
TRBV30,TRBJ2-7,NA,NA,TGTGCCTGGAGTCCCGGGAGTACCTACGAGCAGTACTTC,CAWSPGSTYEQYF
TRBV27,TRBJ2-7,NA,NA,TGTGCCAGCAGTCCCCTGGGCCTTATCTCCTACGAGCAGTACTTC,CASSPLGLISYEQYF
TRBV11-2,TRBJ2-1,TRBD2,NA,TGTGCCAGCAGCGGAGGATTAGCGGGGCCCTACAATGAGCAGTTCTTC,CASSGGLAGPYNEQFF
TRBV2,TRBJ2-2,TRBD1,NA,TGTGCCAGCCATAAAAAGAAGGCCGGGACAGGGAGAGGAGGAAACACCGGGGAGCTGTTTTTT,CASHKKKAGTGRGGNTGELFF
TRBV6-5,TRBJ1-5,NA,NA,TGTGCCAGCAGCCAGGGAGGGAATAATCAGCCCCAGCATTTT,CASSQGGNNQPQHF
TRBV7-2,TRBJ2-3,NA,NA,TGTGCCAGCAGCTTAGGAGGCCCTTACAATACGCAGTATTTT,CASSLGGPYNTQYF
TRBV29-1,TRBJ2-1,TRBD1,NA,TGCAGCGTTGAAGAGGGTACAGGGGGCAAATACAATGAGCAGTTCTTC,CSVEEGTGGKYNEQFF
TRBV18,TRBJ2-5,NA,NA,TGTGCCAGCTCACTCGGACACCAACAAGAGACCCAGTACTTC,CASSLGHQQETQYF
TRBV5-6,TRBJ2-1,TRBD2,NA,TGTGCCAGCACCCCGGGACTAGTGGCTGGGCGGGGGTATGAGCAGTTCTTC,CASTPGLVAGRGYEQFF
TRBV6-5,TRBJ1-2,NA,NA,TGTGCCAGCACCAACATCCCGGGACACTACTATGGCTACACCTTC,CASTNIPGHYYGYTF
TRBV5-1,TRBJ2-2,TRBD2,NA,TGCGCCAGCAGCTTGGCCGGGACTAGCGGGAACACCGGGGAGCTGTTTTTT,CASSLAGTSGNTGELFF
TRBV7-2,TRBJ1-5,TRBD1,NA,TGTGCCAGCAGCACGAGGGACAGAAGCAATCAGCCCCAGCATTTT,CASSTRDRSNQPQHF
TRBV19,TRBJ1-5,NA,NA,TGTGCCAGTAGCGGGGACATCAATCAGCCCCAGCATTTT,CASSGDINQPQHF
TRBV18,TRBJ1-2,NA,NA,TGTGCCAGCTCACCAGACAGAAACTATGGCTACACCTTC,CASSPDRNYGYTF
TRBV7-8,TRBJ2-1,NA,few,TGTGCCAGCAGCACGTACCGGGACTCTGCCTACAATGAGCAGTTCTTC,CASSTYRDSAYNEQFF
TRBV23-1,TRBJ2-7,NA,NA,TGCGCCAGCCGACAGGTCCCTTTCTCCTACGAGCAGTACTTC,CASRQVPFSYEQYF
TRBV7-9,TRBJ1-5,NA,NA,TGTGCCAGCAGCCAAGGCGCACCGGGGGGGAGCAATCAGCCCCAGCATTTT,CASSQGAPGGSNQPQHF
TRBV19,TRBJ2-2,TRBD1,NA,TGTGCCAGTAGTACCAACGCACAGGGGGCGAAAACCGGGGAGCTGTTTTTT,CASSTNAQGAKTGELFF
TRBV11-3,TRBJ2-3,NA,NA,TGTGCCAGCAGCTTAGGTAGGACTACCGCAGATACGCAGTATTTT,CASSLGRTTADTQYF
TRBV2,TRBJ2-6,TRBD1,NA,TGTGCCAGCAGTGGGACAGGGGGATCCACCTCTGGGGCCAACGGCCTGACTTTC,CASSGTGGSTSGANGLTF
TRBV28,TRBJ2-5,NA,once,TGTGCCAGCAGTTTATTTAGAAGCGAGACCCAGTACTTC,CASSLFRSETQYF
TRBV5-1,TRBJ2-5,TRBD1,NA,TGCGCCAGCAGCTCTCAGGGACAGACCCAAGAGACCCAGTACTTC,CASSSQGQTQETQYF
TRBV5-1,TRBJ2-3,TRBD2,NA,TGCGCCAGCAGCTTGCGGCGGGGGGAAAGCACAGATACGCAGTATTTT,CASSLRRGESTDTQYF
TRBV6-5,TRBJ2-1,TRBD2,NA,TGTGCCAGCAGTTACACCCGGGGGGTCCGTGAGCAGTTCTTC,CASSYTRGVREQFF
TRBV25-1,TRBJ2-1,TRBD2,once,TGTGCCAGCATCTCTAGCGGGAAACCCTACAATGAGCAGTTCTTC,CASISSGKPYNEQFF
TRBV7-2,TRBJ2-7,NA,NA,TGTGCCAGCAGCTTAGCCAACTCCTACGAGCAGTACTTC,CASSLANSYEQYF
TRBV7-8,TRBJ1-5,TRBD1,NA,TGTGCCAGCAGCTTAGGAAAGACAGGGTGGAATCAGCCCCAGCATTTT,CASSLGKTGWNQPQHF
TRBV7-9,TRBJ1-2,NA,once,TGTGCCAGCAGGCCGCGGGGAGGGAACGGCTACACCTTC,CASRPRGGNGYTF
TRBV6-6,TRBJ1-1,TRBD1,once,TGTGCCAGCACCGAAAGGACAGGGGCGAACACTGAAGCTTTCTTT,CASTERTGANTEAFF
TRBV7-9,TRBJ2-2,TRBD1,NA,TGTGCCAGCAGCTTTACCGGGACAGGGAACACCGGGGAGCTGTTTTTT,CASSFTGTGNTGELFF